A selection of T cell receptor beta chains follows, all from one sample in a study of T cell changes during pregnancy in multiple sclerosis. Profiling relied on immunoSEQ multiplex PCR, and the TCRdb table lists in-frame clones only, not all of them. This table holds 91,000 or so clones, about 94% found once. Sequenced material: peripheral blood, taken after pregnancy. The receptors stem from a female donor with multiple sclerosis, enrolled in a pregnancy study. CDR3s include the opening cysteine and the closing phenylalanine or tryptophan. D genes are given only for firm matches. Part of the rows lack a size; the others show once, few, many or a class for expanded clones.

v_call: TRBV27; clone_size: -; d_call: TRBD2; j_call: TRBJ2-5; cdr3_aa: CASRGGLAGQTQYF; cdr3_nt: TGTGCCAGCAGAGGGGGACTAGCGGGACAGACCCAGTACTTC
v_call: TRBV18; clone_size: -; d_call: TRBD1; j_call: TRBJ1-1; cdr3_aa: CASSRDRTNTEAFF; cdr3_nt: TGTGCCAGCTCTCGGGACAGGACCAACACTGAAGCTTTCTTT
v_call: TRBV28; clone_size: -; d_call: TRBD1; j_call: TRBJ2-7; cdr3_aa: CASGRTGGSYEQYF; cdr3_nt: TGTGCCAGCGGGCGGACAGGGGGCTCCTACGAGCAGTACTTC
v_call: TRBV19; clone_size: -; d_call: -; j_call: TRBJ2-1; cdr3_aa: CASSINLAGGSQFF; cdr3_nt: TGTGCCAGTAGTATAAATTTGGCTGGGGGCTCGCAGTTCTTC
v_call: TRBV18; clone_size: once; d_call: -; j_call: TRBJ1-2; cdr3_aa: CASSKRIQGLNYGYTF; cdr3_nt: TGTGCCAGCTCAAAGAGGATACAGGGCCTTAACTATGGCTACACCTTC
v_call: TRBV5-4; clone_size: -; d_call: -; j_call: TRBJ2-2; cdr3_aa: CASSLFKGQNTGELFF; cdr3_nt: TGTGCCAGCAGCTTGTTTAAGGGACAGAACACCGGGGAGCTGTTTTTT
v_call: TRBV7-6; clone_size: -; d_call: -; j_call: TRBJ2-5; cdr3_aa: CASSGLEETQYF; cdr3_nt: TGTGCCAGCAGCGGCCTGGAAGAGACCCAGTACTTC
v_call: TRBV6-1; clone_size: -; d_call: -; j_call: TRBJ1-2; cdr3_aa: CASSELVGRGYGYTF; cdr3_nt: TGTGCCAGCAGTGAATTGGTGGGCAGGGGCTATGGCTACACCTTC
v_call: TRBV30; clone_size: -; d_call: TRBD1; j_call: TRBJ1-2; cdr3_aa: CAWSGGQSLNYGYTF; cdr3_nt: TGTGCCTGGAGTGGGGGACAGTCTCTAAACTATGGCTACACCTTC
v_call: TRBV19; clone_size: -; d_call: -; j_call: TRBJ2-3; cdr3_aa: CASSMGVTSTDTQYF; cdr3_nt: TGTGCCAGTAGTATGGGAGTGACTAGCACAGATACGCAGTATTTT
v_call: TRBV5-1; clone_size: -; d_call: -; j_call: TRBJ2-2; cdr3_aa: CASSLRRENTGELFF; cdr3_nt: TGCGCCAGCAGCTTGCGGCGGGAGAACACCGGGGAGCTGTTTTTT
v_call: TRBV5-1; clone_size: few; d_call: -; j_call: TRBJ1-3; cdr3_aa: CASSPGQPTADTIYF; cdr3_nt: TGCGCCAGCAGCCCCGGACAGCCGACTGCGGACACCATATATTTT
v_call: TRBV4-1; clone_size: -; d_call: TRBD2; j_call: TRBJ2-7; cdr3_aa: CASSQESAGGYEQYF; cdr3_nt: TGCGCCAGCAGCCAAGAATCAGCGGGAGGCTACGAGCAGTACTTC
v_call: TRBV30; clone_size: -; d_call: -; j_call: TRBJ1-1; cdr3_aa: CAWNLGAPEAFF; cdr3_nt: TGTGCCTGGAACTTAGGGGCCCCTGAAGCTTTCTTT
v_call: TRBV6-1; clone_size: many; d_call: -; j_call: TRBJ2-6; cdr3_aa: CASSEDNSGANVLTF; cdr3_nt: TGTGCCAGCAGTGAAGACAACTCTGGGGCCAACGTCCTGACTTTC
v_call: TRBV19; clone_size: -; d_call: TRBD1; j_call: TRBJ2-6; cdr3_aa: CASRDRKSGANVLTF; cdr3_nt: TGTGCCAGTCGGGACAGAAAATCTGGGGCCAACGTCCTGACTTTC
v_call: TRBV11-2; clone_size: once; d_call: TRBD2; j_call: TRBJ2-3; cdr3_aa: CASSLDHRIAGGVLRDTQYF; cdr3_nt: TGTGCCAGCAGCTTAGATCATAGGATAGCGGGAGGGGTCCTAAGAGATACGCAGTATTTT
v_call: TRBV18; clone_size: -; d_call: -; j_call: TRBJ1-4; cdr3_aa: CASHEAGGGEKLFF; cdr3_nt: TGTGCCAGCCACGAGGCCGGGGGTGGAGAAAAACTGTTTTTT
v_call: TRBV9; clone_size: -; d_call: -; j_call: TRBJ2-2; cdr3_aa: CASERGSNGELFF; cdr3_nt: TGTGCCAGCGAGAGAGGGTCAAACGGGGAGCTGTTTTTT
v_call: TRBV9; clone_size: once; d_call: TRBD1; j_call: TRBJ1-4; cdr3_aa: CASSVVCTGGDEKLFF; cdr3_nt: TGTGCCAGCAGCGTAGTCTGTACAGGGGGGGATGAAAAACTGTTTTTT
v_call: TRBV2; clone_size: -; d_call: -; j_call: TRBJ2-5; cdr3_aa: CASSETFRRETQYF; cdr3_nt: TGTGCCAGCAGCGAGACATTCCGGCGAGAGACCCAGTACTTC
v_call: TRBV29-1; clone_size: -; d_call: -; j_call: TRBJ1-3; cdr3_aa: CSVSFTTSSSGNTIYF; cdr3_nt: TGCAGCGTGTCTTTCACGACTTCGAGCTCTGGAAACACCATATATTTT
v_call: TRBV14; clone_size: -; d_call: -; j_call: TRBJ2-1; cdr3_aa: CASSHMTSNEQFF; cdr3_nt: TGTGCCAGCAGCCATATGACTAGCAATGAGCAGTTCTTC
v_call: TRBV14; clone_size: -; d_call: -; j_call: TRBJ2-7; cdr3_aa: CASSQIPGVWEQYF; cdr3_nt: TGTGCCAGCAGCCAAATCCCGGGAGTTTGGGAGCAGTACTTC
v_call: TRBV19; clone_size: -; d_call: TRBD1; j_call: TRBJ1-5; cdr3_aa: CASSSGTGYQPQHF; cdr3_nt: TGTGCCAGTAGCTCCGGGACAGGTTATCAGCCCCAGCATTTT
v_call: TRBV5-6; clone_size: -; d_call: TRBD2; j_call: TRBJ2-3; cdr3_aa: CASSPLAGETDTQYF; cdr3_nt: TGTGCCAGCAGCCCCCTTGCGGGAGAGACAGATACGCAGTATTTT
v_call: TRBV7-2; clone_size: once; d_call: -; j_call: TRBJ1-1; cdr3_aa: CASSLVRVRENTEAFF; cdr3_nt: TGTGCCAGCAGCTTAGTACGGGTTCGGGAGAACACTGAAGCTTTCTTT
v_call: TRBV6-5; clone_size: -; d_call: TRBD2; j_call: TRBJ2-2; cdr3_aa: CASRGLARTGELFF; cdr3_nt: TGTGCCAGCAGGGGACTAGCGAGGACCGGGGAGCTGTTTTTT
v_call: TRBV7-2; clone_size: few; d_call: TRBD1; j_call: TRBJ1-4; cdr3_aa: CASSLAPGTGGGNEKLFF; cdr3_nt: TGTGCCAGCAGCTTAGCCCCCGGGACAGGGGGGGGAAATGAAAAACTGTTTTTT
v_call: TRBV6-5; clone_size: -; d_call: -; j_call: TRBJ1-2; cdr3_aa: CASSPGQMNYGYTF; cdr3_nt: TGTGCCAGCAGCCCGGGACAAATGAACTATGGCTACACCTTC
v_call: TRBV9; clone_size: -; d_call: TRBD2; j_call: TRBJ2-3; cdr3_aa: CASSVEGLTDTQYF; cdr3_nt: TGTGCCAGCAGCGTAGAGGGACTAACGGATACGCAGTATTTT
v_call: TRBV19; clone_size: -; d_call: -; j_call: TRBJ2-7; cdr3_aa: CASKGTSHYEQYF; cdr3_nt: TGTGCCAGTAAGGGAACTAGCCACTACGAGCAGTACTTC
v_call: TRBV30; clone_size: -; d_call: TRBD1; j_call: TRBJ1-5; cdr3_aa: CAWSPGGYNQPQHF; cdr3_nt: TGTGCCTGGAGTCCAGGGGGTTACAATCAGCCCCAGCATTTT
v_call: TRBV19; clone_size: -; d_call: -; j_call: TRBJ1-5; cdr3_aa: CASSTPGSPEGQPQHF; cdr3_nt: TGTGCCAGTAGTACGCCGGGGAGCCCCGAGGGACAGCCCCAGCATTTT
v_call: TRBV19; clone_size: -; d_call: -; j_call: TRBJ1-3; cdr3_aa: CASSPNLASGSGNTIYF; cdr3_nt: TGTGCCAGTAGTCCTAACCTCGCGTCAGGCTCTGGAAACACCATATATTTT
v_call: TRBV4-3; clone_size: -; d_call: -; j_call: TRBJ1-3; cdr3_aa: CASSQDPLQGYSGNTIYF; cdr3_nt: TGCGCCAGCAGCCAAGATCCCTTACAGGGTTACTCTGGAAACACCATATATTTT
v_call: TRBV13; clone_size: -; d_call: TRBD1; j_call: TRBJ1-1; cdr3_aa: CASSLVTGGETEAFF; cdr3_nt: TGTGCCAGCAGCTTAGTGACAGGGGGGGAGACTGAAGCTTTCTTT
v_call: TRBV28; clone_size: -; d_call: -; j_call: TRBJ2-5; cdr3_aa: CASSLGLRVTWDGETQYF; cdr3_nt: TGTGCCAGCAGTTTAGGACTGCGTGTAACTTGGGATGGAGAGACCCAGTACTTC
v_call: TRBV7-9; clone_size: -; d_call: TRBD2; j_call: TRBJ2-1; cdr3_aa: CASSFVPGLAQNEQFF; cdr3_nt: TGTGCCAGCAGCTTTGTTCCGGGACTAGCGCAAAATGAGCAGTTCTTC
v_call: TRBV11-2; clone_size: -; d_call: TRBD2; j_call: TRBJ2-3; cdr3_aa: CASSSSFSGRGYTQYF; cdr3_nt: TGTGCCAGCAGCTCTTCCTTTAGCGGGAGAGGATATACGCAGTATTTT